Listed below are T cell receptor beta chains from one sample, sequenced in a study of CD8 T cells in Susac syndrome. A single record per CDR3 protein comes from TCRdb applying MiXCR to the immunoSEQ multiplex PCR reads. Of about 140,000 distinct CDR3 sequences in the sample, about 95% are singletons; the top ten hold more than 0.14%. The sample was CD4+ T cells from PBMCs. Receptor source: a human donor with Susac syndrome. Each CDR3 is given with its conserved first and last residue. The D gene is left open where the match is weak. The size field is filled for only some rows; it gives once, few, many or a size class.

CASSSGTSLRETQYF	TGCGCCAGCAGCTCGGGGACTAGTCTTCGGGAGACCCAGTACTTC	TRBJ2-5	TRBV5-1	TRBD2	-
CATGQSYGYTF	TGTGCCACGGGGCAGTCCTATGGCTACACCTTC	TRBJ1-2	TRBV12-3/TRBV12-4	-	-
CASSHPLSGANVLTF	TGCGCCAGCAGCCACCCCCTCTCTGGGGCCAACGTCCTGACTTTC	TRBJ2-6	TRBV4-1	-	-
CASSSGGGNNQPQHF	TGTGCCAGCAGTTCCGGCGGCGGTAACAATCAGCCCCAGCATTTT	TRBJ1-5	TRBV28	-	-
CASSLYRDSYGYTF	TGTGCCAGCAGTTTGTACCGGGACAGCTATGGCTACACCTTC	TRBJ1-2	TRBV12-3/TRBV12-4	TRBD1	-
CASSQARPSRTDTQYF	TGTGCCAGCAGCCAAGCTAGGCCAAGTCGCACAGATACGCAGTATTTT	TRBJ2-3	TRBV3-1	-	-
CASSFGGSYNSPLHF	TGTGCCAGCAGTTTTGGGGGCTCCTATAATTCACCCCTCCACTTT	TRBJ1-6	TRBV28	-	-
CASSWDREDIQYF	TGTGCCAGCAGCTGGGACAGGGAGGACATTCAGTACTTC	TRBJ2-4	TRBV7-3	TRBD1	-
CSASWAGGANVLTF	TGCAGTGCTAGTTGGGCAGGAGGGGCCAACGTCCTGACTTTC	TRBJ2-6	TRBV20-1	-	-
CAWSVGTETQYF	TGTGCCTGGAGTGTAGGGACGGAGACCCAGTACTTC	TRBJ2-5	TRBV30	-	-
CASSLLQGFSNQPQHF	TGTGCCAGCAGTCTTCTACAGGGCTTCAGCAATCAGCCCCAGCATTTT	TRBJ1-5	TRBV27	-	-
CASSSADTQYF	TGTGCCAGCAGTTCGGCAGATACGCAGTATTTT	TRBJ2-3	TRBV28	-	-
CASSPSGTENTEAFF	TGTGCCAGCTCACCCTCCGGGACAGAGAACACTGAAGCTTTCTTT	TRBJ1-1	TRBV18	TRBD1	once
CASSINTGELFF	TGCGCCAGCAGCATAAACACCGGGGAGCTGTTTTTT	TRBJ2-2	TRBV5-1	-	-
CSAQAGEGKEQFF	TGCAGTGCCCAAGCGGGGGAGGGTAAGGAGCAGTTCTTC	TRBJ2-1	TRBV20-1	TRBD2	-
CASSQVSPNQPQHF	TGCGCCAGCAGCCAAGTTTCCCCCAATCAGCCCCAGCATTTT	TRBJ1-5	TRBV4-1	-	-
CSASGVYGYTF	TGCAGTGCTAGTGGAGTCTATGGCTACACCTTC	TRBJ1-2	TRBV20-1	-	-
CASSVWGGIKDTQYF	TGTGCCAGCAGCGTCTGGGGGGGCATCAAAGATACGCAGTATTTT	TRBJ2-3	TRBV9	-	-
CASSGRGSADTQYF	TGTGCCAGCAGCGGCAGGGGTAGCGCAGATACGCAGTATTTT	TRBJ2-3	TRBV7-3	-	-
CSARDTGTGYGYTF	TGCAGTGCTAGAGATACCGGGACAGGGTATGGCTACACCTTC	TRBJ1-2	TRBV20-1	TRBD1	-
CASTLERPGVSQPQHF	TGTGCCAGCACCCTAGAGAGACCAGGGGTATCGCAGCCCCAGCATTTT	TRBJ1-5	TRBV6-2/TRBV6-3	-	-
CASSLYDGYTF	TGTGCCAGCAGTTTGTATGATGGCTACACCTTC	TRBJ1-2	TRBV28	-	-
CASSPGLAGGGWFF	TGTGCCAGCAGCCCCGGACTAGCGGGAGGGGGGTGGTTCTTC	TRBJ2-1	TRBV5-4	TRBD2	-
CAWSEGWDEQFF	TGTGCCTGGAGTGAGGGATGGGATGAGCAGTTCTTC	TRBJ2-1	TRBV30	-	-
CASSLGLSGHSGNTIYF	TGTGCCAGCAGTTTGGGACTATCAGGTCACTCTGGAAACACCATATATTTT	TRBJ1-3	TRBV6-5	-	-
CSARQSVPGELFF	TGCAGTGCTAGACAAAGCGTCCCCGGGGAGCTGTTTTTT	TRBJ2-2	TRBV20-1	-	-
CASSLPGKSAGVLEQYF	TGCGCCAGCAGTCTCCCGGGGAAGTCCGCGGGGGTTCTCGAGCAGTACTTC	TRBJ2-7	TRBV4-1	TRBD2	-
CASSVQDAGLGEQYF	TGTGCCAGCAGTGTTCAGGACGCAGGCCTAGGTGAGCAGTACTTC	TRBJ2-7	TRBV25-1	-	few
CSAATGLQETQYF	TGCAGCGCTGCTACAGGACTACAAGAGACCCAGTACTTC	TRBJ2-5	TRBV29-1	-	-
CASRRELGNTGELFF	TGTGCCAGCAGGAGGGAACTTGGCAACACCGGGGAGCTGTTTTTT	TRBJ2-2	TRBV12-3/TRBV12-4	-	-
CASSQVLASTDTQYF	TGTGCCAGCAGCCAAGTCCTAGCTAGCACAGATACGCAGTATTTT	TRBJ2-3	TRBV3-1	-	-
CSAYNAGDTDTQYF	TGCAGTGCTTACAACGCGGGGGACACAGATACGCAGTATTTT	TRBJ2-3	TRBV20-1	TRBD2	-
CASSQDSTGGEQYF	TGCGCCAGCAGCCAAGATTCGACAGGGGGAGAGCAGTACTTC	TRBJ2-7	TRBV4-1	TRBD1	-
CASSPSGSVETQYF	TGTGCCAGCAGCCCAAGCGGGAGTGTGGAGACCCAGTACTTC	TRBJ2-5	TRBV7-2	TRBD2	-
CAWRVDRDTEAFF	TGTGCCTGGAGGGTTGACAGGGATACTGAAGCTTTCTTT	TRBJ1-1	TRBV30	TRBD1	-
CASSQRHNQETQYF	TGTGCCAGCAGCCAACGGCACAACCAAGAGACCCAGTACTTC	TRBJ2-5	TRBV7-3	-	-
CASSQLANLNTGELFF	TGCGCCAGCAGCCAATTAGCGAATCTAAACACCGGGGAGCTGTTTTTT	TRBJ2-2	TRBV4-1	-	-
CRVTGANTEAFF	TGCAGGGTGACAGGGGCCAACACTGAAGCTTTCTTT	TRBJ1-1	TRBV29-1	TRBD1	-
CASSPGSMNTEAFF	TGTGCCAGCAGCCCCGGGAGTATGAACACTGAAGCTTTCTTT	TRBJ1-1	TRBV7-3	-	-
CASSLGLAGGEQYF	TGTGCCAGCAGCTTAGGACTAGCGGGAGGTGAGCAGTACTTC	TRBJ2-7	TRBV7-2	TRBD2	-
CSVEDKANYGYTF	TGCAGCGTTGAAGATAAAGCCAACTATGGCTACACCTTC	TRBJ1-2	TRBV29-1	-	-
CASSPTGTDGYTF	TGCGCCAGCAGCCCAACCGGGACAGATGGCTACACCTTC	TRBJ1-2	TRBV5-1	TRBD1	-
CSATETEAFF	TGCAGCGCGACTGAGACTGAAGCTTTCTTT	TRBJ1-1	TRBV29-1	-	-
CASSLGQGAKNIQYF	TGCGCCAGCAGCTTGGGCCAGGGGGCCAAAAACATTCAGTACTTC	TRBJ2-4	TRBV5-1	-	-
CSVAHPWTEAFF	TGCAGCGTTGCCCATCCGTGGACTGAAGCTTTCTTT	TRBJ1-1	TRBV29-1	-	-
CASSLARNQKDYNEQFF	TGTGCCAGCAGTTTAGCGAGGAATCAAAAAGACTACAATGAGCAGTTCTTC	TRBJ2-1	TRBV12-3/TRBV12-4	-	-
CASSQDLGAPHTDTQYF	TGCGCCAGCAGCCAAGATCTGGGGGCACCACACACAGATACGCAGTATTTT	TRBJ2-3	TRBV4-3	-	-
CASSLLSGGSEKLFF	TGTGCCAGCAGCTTATTGTCAGGGGGAAGTGAAAAACTGTTTTTT	TRBJ1-4	TRBV7-2	TRBD1	-
CASSPQRGSYGYTF	TGTGCCAGCAGCCCGCAGAGGGGTAGTTATGGCTACACCTTC	TRBJ1-2	TRBV13	-	-
CATSRGRAGATSTDTQYF	TGTGCCACCAGCAGAGGCCGTGCGGGGGCGACTAGCACAGATACGCAGTATTTT	TRBJ2-3	TRBV15	-	-